The entry below describes one T cell receptor beta chain. What it binds is unknown. These data come from a study of beta chain features in type 1 diabetes. Study-level information: All samples combined gave under 110,000,000 sorted cells for examination. Study results and caveats: Healthy donors had naive, central memory and Treg TCRB repertoires that appeared less similar than those seen among patients. TCRB CDR3s were moderately but significantly shorter in Type 1 diabetes patients in all four CD4+ subsets.

Researchers reported sorting CD4+ naive, central memory, regulatory and stem cell-like memory cells via CD45RO/CCR7/CD25/CD127/CD95/CD27. Expressed TCRB transcripts were sequenced, since all the RNA that had been isolated was reverse transcribed. The repertoire was sequenced with immunoSEQ multiplex PCR; TCRdb's copy has only in-frame clones and lacks some. The data hold 240,000 or so clones, with roughly 13% observed a single time. The V gene end was trimmed by 5 bases and the J gene end by 8 bases; junction bases not matched to a gene: 7. CDR3 size: 15 residues. CDR1 and CDR2 from the germline V gene are MGHDK and SYGVNS.

J is TRBJ1-4 and V is TRBV25-1, with TRBD1 matching 11 bases. The sequenced sample was naive CD4+ T cells from blood. The origin of this receptor is a man aged 25 to 45 with type 1 diabetes. CDR3 coding DNA: TGTGCCAGCAGTATTACCGGGACAGGGGGGGAAAAACTGTTTTTT. Its translation: CASSITGTGGEKLFF.